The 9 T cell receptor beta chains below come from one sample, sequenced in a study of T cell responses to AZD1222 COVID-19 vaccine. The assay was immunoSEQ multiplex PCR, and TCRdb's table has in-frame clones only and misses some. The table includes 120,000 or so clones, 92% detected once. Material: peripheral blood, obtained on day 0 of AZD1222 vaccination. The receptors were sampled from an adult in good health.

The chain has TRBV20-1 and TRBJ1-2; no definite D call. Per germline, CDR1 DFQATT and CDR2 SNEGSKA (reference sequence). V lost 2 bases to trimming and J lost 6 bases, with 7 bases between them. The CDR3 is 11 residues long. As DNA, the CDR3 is TGCAGTGCTAGAAGACGGAATGGCTACACCTTC. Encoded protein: CSARRRNGYTF.

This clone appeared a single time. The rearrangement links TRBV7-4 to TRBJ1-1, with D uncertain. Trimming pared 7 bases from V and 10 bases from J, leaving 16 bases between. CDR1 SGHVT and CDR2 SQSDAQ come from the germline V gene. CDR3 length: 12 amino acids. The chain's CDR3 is CASNPDSLGAFF. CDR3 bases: TGTGCCAGCAACCCCGACTCCCTCGGAGCTTTCTTT.

CDR3 bases: TGCGCCAGCAGCTTGGACGGGACGGTCTCCTACGAGCAGTACGTC. This translates into CASSLDGTVSYEQYV. J is TRBJ2-7 and V is TRBV5-1; D might be TRBD1 or TRBD2, each matching 5 bases. The CDR3 extends over 15 amino acids. Germline V gene sequence: CDR1 SGHRS, CDR2 YFSETQ. V was pared by 0 bases and J by 0 bases, with 10 bases between.

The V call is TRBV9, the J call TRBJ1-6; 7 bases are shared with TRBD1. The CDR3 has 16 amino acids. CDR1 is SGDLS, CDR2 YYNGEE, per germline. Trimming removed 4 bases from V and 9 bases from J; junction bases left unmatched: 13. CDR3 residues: CASSPFQGTASSPLHF. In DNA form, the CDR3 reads TGTGCCAGCAGCCCATTTCAGGGGACAGCATCTTCACCCCTCCACTTT.

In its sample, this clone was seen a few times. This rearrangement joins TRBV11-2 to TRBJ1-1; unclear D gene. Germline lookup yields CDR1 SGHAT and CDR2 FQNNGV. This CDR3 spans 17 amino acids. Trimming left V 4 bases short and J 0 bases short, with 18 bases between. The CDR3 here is CASSSAGFRRMNTEAFF. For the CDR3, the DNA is TGTGCCAGCAGCTCCGCGGGGTTCAGGCGCATGAACACTGAAGCTTTCTTT. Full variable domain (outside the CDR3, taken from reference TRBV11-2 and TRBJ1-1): EAGVAQSPRYKIIEKRQSVAFWCNPISGHATLYWYQQILGQGPKLLIQFQNNGVVDDSQLPKDRFSAERLKGVDSTLKIQPAKLEDSAVYLCASSSAGFRRMNTEAFFGQGTRLTVV.

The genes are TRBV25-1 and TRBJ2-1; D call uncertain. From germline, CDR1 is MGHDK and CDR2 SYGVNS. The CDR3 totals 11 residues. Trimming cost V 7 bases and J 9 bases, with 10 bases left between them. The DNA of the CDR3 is TGTGCCAGCACCGGGCGTGGTGAGCAGTTCTTC. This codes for CASTGRGEQFF.

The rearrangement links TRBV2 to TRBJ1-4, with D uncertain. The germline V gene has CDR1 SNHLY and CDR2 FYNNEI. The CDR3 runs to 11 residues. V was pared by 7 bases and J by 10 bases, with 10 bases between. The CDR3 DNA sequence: TGTGCCAGCACCGCCTCCCTAAAACTGTTTTTT. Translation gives CASTASLKLFF.

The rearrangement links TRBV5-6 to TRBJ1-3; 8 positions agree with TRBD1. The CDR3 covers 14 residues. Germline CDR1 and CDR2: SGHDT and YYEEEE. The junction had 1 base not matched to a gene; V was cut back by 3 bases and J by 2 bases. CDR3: CASSSTGAGNTIYF. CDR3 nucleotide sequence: TGTGCCAGCAGCTCGACAGGGGCTGGAAACACCATATATTTT.

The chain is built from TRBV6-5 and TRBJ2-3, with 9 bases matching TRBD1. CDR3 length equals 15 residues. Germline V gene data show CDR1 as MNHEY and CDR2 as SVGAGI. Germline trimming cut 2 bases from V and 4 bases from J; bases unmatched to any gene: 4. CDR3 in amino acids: CASSYEGQGADTQYF. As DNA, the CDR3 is TGTGCCAGCAGTTACGAGGGACAGGGCGCAGATACGCAGTATTTT.